Only a few counts were recorded for the clone carrying this T cell receptor beta chain. There are 11 residues in the CDR3. Germline V CDR1 and CDR2: MNHEY, SVGAGI. The V and J ends lost 10 bases and 4 bases respectively, with 10 bases between them. The repertoire was sequenced with immunoSEQ multiplex PCR; TCRdb's copy has only in-frame clones and lacks some. Here the sample spans around 200,000 clones, 80% to 85% being singletons. The data derive from a study of blood T cell repertoires in COVID-19. The material sequenced was peripheral blood. This chain joins TRBV6-5 and TRBJ1-1; no reliable D call. The receptor was derived from a man aged 45 to 65 with active or convalescent COVID-19. CDR3 sequence reads: CATLQVTEAFF. DNA of the CDR3: TGTGCCACCCTCCAGGTCACTGAAGCTTTCTTT.